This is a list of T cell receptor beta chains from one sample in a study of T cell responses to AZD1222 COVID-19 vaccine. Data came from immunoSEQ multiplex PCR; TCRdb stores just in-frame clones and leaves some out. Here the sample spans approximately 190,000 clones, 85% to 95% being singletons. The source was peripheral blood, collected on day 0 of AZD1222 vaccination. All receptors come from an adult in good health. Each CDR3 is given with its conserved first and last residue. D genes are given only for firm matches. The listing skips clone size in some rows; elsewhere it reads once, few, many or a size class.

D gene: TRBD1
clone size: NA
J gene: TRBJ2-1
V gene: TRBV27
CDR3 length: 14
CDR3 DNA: TGTGCCAGCAGATCTACCGGGACAGGGCTCCCAGGATTCTTC
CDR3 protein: CASRSTGTGLPGFF

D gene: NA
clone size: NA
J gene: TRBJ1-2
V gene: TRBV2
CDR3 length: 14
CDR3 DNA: TGTGCCAGCAGACAGGCGCTATTAGGTTATGGCTACACCTTC
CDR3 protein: CASRQALLGYGYTF

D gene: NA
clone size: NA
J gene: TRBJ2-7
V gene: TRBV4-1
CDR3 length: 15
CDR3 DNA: TGCGCCAGCAGCCAACCGTCCTCGGGTGGTTACGAGCAGTACTTC
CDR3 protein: CASSQPSSGGYEQYF

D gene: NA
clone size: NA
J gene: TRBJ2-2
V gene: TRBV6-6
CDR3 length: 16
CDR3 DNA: TGTGCCAGCAGACAAAGCTCGGGGGTGGGCACCGGGGAGCTGTTTTTT
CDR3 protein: CASRQSSGVGTGELFF

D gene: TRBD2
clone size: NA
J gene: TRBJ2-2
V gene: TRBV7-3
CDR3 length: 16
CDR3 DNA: TGTGCCAGCAGCTTATCCGGGAGGGAGAACACCGGGGAGCTGTTTTTT
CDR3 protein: CASSLSGRENTGELFF

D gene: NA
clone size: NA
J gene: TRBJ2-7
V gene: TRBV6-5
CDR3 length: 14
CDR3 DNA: TGTGCCAGCAGCCCCTCTTGGCGAACCTACGAGCAGTACTTC
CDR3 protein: CASSPSWRTYEQYF

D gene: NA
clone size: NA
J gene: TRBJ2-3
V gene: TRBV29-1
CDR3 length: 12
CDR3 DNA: TGCAGCGTTGTCGAGGGTACAGATACGCAGTATTTT
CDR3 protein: CSVVEGTDTQYF

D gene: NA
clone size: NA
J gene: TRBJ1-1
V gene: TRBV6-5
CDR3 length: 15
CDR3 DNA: TGTGCCAGCAGCAGAATGGGACAAGCAAACACTGAAGCTTTCTTT
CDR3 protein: CASSRMGQANTEAFF

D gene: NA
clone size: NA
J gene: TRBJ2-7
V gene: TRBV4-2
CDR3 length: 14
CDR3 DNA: TGTGCCAGCAGCCAAGGAGGACAGTCCTACGAGCAGTACTTC
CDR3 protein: CASSQGGQSYEQYF

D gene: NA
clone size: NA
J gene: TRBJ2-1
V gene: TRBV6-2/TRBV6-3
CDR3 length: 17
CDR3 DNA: TGTGCCAGCAGTCAGGTGGGGACAACCGTAGGGTACAATGAGCAGTTCTTC
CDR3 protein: CASSQVGTTVGYNEQFF

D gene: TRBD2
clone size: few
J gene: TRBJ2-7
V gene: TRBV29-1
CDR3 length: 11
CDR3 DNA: TGCAGCGTGACTAGCTCGGAAGAGCAGTACTTC
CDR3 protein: CSVTSSEEQYF

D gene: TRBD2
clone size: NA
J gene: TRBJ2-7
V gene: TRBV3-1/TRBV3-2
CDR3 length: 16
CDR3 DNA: TGTGCCAGCAGTAGCCTAGCGGGAGGACCACGGTACGAGCAGTACTTC
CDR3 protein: CASSSLAGGPRYEQYF

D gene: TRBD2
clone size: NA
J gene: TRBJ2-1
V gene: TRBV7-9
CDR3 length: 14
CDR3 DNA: TGTGCCAGCAGCTGGGGTGGGACTAGCGGGATTAATTTCTTC
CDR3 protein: CASSWGGTSGINFF

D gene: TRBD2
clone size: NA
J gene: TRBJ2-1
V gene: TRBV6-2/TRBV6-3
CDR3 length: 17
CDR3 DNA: TGTGCCAGCAGTGGACGAATGGGACTAGCTGTCAACAATGAGCAGTTCTTC
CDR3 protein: CASSGRMGLAVNNEQFF

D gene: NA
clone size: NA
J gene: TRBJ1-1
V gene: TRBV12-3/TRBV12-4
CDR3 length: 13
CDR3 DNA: TGTGCCAGCAGTTTAGCAGGGCCCACTGAAGCTTTCTTT
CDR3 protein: CASSLAGPTEAFF

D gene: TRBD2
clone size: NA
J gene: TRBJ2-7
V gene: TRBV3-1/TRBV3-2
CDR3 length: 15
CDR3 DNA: TGTGCCAGCAGCCACTTACTAGCGGGTTCCTACGAGCAGTACTTC
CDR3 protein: CASSHLLAGSYEQYF

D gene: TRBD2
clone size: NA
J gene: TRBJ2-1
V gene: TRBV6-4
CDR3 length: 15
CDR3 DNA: TGTGCCAGCAGTCTTAGCGGGAGCGCTTACAATGAGCAGTTCTTC
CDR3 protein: CASSLSGSAYNEQFF

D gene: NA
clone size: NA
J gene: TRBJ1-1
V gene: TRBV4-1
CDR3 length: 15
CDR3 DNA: TGCGCCAGCAGCCAAGGTCAGGCTAGGGTCACTGAAGCTTTCTTT
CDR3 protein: CASSQGQARVTEAFF

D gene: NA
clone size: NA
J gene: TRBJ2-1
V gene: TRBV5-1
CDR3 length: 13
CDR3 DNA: TGCGCCAGCTTAAAGACACCCGGCAATGAGCAGTTCTTC
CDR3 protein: CASLKTPGNEQFF

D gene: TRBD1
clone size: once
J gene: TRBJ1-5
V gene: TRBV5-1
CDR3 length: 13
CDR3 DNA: TGCGCCAGTGGACAGGGCCCGGATCAGCCCCAGCATTTT
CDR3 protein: CASGQGPDQPQHF

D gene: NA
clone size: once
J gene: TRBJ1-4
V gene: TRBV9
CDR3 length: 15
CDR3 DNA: TGTGCCAGCAGCATCTCGCCGTCCATTAATGAAAAACTGTTTTTT
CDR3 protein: CASSISPSINEKLFF

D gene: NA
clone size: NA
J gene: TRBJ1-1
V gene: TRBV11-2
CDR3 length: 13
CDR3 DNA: TGTGCCAGCACCTCGACAGTGAACACTGAAGCTTTCTTT
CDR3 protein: CASTSTVNTEAFF

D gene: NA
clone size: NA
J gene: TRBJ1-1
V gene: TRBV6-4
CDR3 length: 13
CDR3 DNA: TGTGCCAGCAGTGCGTGGGGGAACACTGAAGCTTTCTTT
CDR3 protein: CASSAWGNTEAFF

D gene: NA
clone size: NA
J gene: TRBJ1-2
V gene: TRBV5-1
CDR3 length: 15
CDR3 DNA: TGCGCCAGCAGCTTGGATCCGGACCTTAACTATGGCTACACCTTC
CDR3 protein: CASSLDPDLNYGYTF

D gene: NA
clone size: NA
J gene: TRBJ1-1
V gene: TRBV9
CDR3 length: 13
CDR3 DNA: TGTGCCAGCAGCGTAGCCGACAACACTGAAGCTTTCTTT
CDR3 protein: CASSVADNTEAFF

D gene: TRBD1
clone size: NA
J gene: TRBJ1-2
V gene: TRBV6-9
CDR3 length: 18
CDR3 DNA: TGTGCCAGCAGTTATTCCGCGTGGACAGGGGGCGCGCTTTATGGCTACACCTTC
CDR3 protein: CASSYSAWTGGALYGYTF

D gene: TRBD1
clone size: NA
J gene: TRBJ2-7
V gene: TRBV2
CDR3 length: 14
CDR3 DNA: TGTGCCAGCTCTTCGACAGGGGGAGGCTACGAGCAGTACTTC
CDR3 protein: CASSSTGGGYEQYF

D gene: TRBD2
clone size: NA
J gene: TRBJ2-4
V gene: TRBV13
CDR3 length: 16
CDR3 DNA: TGTGCCAGCAGCAAAACTAGCGGGATATCCAAAAACATTCAGTACTTC
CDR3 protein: CASSKTSGISKNIQYF

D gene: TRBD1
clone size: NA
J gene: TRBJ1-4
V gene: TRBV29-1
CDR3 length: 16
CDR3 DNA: TGCAGCGTTGAAGCGGCGACCAGGGGGCGCTCTGAAAAACTGTTTTTT
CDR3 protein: CSVEAATRGRSEKLFF

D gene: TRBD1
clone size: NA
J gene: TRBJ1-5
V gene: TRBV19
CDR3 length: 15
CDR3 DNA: TGTGCCAGTAGTATTTTGACAGGGCGGAATCAGCCCCAGCATTTT
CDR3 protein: CASSILTGRNQPQHF

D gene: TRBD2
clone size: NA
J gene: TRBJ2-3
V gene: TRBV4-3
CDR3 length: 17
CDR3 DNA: TGCGCCAGCAGCCAAGACTCGGCGGGAGGAGGCACAGATACGCAGTATTTT
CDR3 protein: CASSQDSAGGGTDTQYF

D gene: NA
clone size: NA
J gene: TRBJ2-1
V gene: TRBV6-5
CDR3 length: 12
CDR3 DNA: TGTGCCAGCAGTTGGGGTAACAATGAGCAGTTCTTC
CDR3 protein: CASSWGNNEQFF

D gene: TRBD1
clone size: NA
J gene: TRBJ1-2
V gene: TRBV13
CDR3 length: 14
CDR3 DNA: TGTGCCAGCAGCGCGAGGACAGGGGTGAAAGGGAACACCTTC
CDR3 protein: CASSARTGVKGNTF

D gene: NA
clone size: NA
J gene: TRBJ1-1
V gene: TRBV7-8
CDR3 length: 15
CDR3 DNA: TGTGCCAGCAGCCTCCCTACACAATTGAACACTGAAGCTTTCTTT
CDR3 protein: CASSLPTQLNTEAFF

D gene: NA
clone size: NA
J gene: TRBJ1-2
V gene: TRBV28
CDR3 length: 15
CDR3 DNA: TGTGCCAGCAGTTCGACCCGGAGGACTAACTATGGCTACACCTTC
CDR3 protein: CASSSTRRTNYGYTF

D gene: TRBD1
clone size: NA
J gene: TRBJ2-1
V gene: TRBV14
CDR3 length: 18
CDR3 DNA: TGTGCCAGCAGCCAAGGGCTAGTGCAGGGGGCCGGCTACAATGAGCAGTTCTTC
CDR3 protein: CASSQGLVQGAGYNEQFF

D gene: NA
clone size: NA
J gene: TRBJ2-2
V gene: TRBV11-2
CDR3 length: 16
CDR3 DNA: TGTGCCAGCAGCTTAGAGCCTAGCTCATTCGCCGGGGAGCTGTTTTTT
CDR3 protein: CASSLEPSSFAGELFF

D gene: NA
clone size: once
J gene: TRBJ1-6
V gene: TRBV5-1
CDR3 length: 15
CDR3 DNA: TGCGCCAGCACCCGTCGTCCGGGGGAGGGTTCACCCCTCCACTTT
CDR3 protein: CASTRRPGEGSPLHF

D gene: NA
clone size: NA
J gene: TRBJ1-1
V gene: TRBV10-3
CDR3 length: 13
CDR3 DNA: TGTGCCATTAAGGCGCGGTTGAACACTGAAGCTTTCTTT
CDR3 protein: CAIKARLNTEAFF

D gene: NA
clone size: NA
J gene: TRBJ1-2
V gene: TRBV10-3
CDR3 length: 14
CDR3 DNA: TGTGCCATCAGGTACATAGGGGAAGTGAATGGCTACACCTTC
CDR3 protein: CAIRYIGEVNGYTF

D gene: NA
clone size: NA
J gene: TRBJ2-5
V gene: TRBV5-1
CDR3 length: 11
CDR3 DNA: TGCGCCAGCAGCTTGGCAGAGACCCAGTACTTC
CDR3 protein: CASSLAETQYF

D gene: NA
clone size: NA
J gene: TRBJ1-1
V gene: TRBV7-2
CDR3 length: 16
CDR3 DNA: TGTGCCAGCAGCTTAGGGGGGGGCGCGTGGGACACTGAAGCTTTCTTT
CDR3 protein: CASSLGGGAWDTEAFF

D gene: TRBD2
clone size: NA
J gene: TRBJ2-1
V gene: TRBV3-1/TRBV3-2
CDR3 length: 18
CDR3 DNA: TGTGCCAGCAGCCAAGCTCAACTGGCTAGCGGGAGGGCGTTTGAGCAGTTCTTC
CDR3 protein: CASSQAQLASGRAFEQFF

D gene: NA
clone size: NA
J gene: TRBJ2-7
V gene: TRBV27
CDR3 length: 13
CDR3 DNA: TGTGCCAGCAGTTTAGCGGAGGGCTACGAGCAGTACTTC
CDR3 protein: CASSLAEGYEQYF

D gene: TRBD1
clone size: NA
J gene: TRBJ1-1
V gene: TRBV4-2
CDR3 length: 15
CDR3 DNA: TGTGCCAGCAGCTCCCCGGGACAGGGGGTCACTGAAGCTTTCTTT
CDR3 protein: CASSSPGQGVTEAFF

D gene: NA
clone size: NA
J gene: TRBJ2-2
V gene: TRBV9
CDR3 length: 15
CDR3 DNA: TGTGCCAGCAGCGTAATCGGGCTAGCTGCCGGGGAGCTGTTTTTT
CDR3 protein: CASSVIGLAAGELFF

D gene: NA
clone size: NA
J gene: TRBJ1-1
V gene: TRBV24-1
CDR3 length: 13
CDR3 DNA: TGTGCCACCAAGGGTGGGACGAACACTGAAGCTTTCTTT
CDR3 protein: CATKGGTNTEAFF

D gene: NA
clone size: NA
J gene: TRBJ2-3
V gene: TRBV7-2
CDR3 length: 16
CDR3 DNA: TGTGCCAGCAGCGGGGCAAGGGGGGGAGTGAGAGGTACGCAGTATTTT
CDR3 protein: CASSGARGGVRGTQYF

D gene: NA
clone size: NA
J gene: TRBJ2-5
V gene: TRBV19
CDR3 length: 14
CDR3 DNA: TGTGCCAGTAGTATTCCCACTACCAAAGAGACCCAGTACTTC
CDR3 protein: CASSIPTTKETQYF

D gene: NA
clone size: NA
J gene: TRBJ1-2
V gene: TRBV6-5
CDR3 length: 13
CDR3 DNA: TGTGCCAGCAGTTTCCAGGGTGACTATGGCTACACCTTC
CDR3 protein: CASSFQGDYGYTF

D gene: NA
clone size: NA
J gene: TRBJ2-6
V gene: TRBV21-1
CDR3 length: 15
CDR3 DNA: TGTGCCAGCAGCAGGGGAGGGTACGGGGCCAACGTCCTGACTTTC
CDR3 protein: CASSRGGYGANVLTF

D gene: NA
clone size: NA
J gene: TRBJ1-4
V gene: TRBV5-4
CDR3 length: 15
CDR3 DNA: TGTGCCAGCAGCTTTGGGGGTGACACTAATGAAAAACTGTTTTTT
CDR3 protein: CASSFGGDTNEKLFF